The 21 T cell receptor beta chains reported below all come from one sample, sequenced in a study of a mutant IDH1 vaccine in newly diagnosed glioma. No antigens are known for them. Time point meaning: week 11, during vaccination. In the vaccine, a single dose held 300 ug of the mutant IDH1 20-mer peptide, along with topical imiquimod. The table came from immunoSEQ multiplex PCR; TCRdb's copy has only in-frame clones and leaves some out. The table includes 100,000 to 120,000 clones, roughly 90% detected once. Here the sequenced sample was PBMCs, taken from a glioma patient whose treatment included an IDH1 peptide vaccine. Every receptor here comes from a woman in her forties or fifties with glioma.

The chain uses TRBV27 and TRBJ1-1; D is undetermined. Germline V gene lookup returns CDR1 MNHEY and CDR2 SMNVEV (reference sequence). V was cut by 1 base and J by 1 base, with 10 bases left in between. The length of the CDR3 is 15 residues. The CDR3 loop reads CASSLYPRTNTEAFF. The CDR3 DNA reads TGTGCCAGCAGTTTATATCCCAGGACGAACACTGAAGCTTTCTTT.

The chain links TRBV6-5 to TRBJ1-2; 9 bases are a match to TRBD1. This CDR3 is 14 amino acids long. With 2 bases clipped from V and 8 bases from J, the junction kept 6 bases outside the gene matches. The germline CDR1 and CDR2 sequences are MNHEY and SVGAGI. The CDR3 loop reads CASSYGTGRLGYTF. In DNA, the CDR3 is TGTGCCAGCAGTTACGGGACAGGGAGGTTGGGCTACACCTTC.

The V and J genes are TRBV28 and TRBJ2-1; D gene uncertain. Germline V lookup: CDR1 MDHEN, CDR2 SYDVKM. The CDR3 runs 11 residues. Trimming took 3 bases from V and 10 from J, leaving 7 bases between them. The DNA for the CDR3 is TGTGCCAGCAGTTTGGGTAGCGAGCAGTTCTTC. Encoded protein: CASSLGSEQFF.

The gene calls are TRBV7-9 and TRBJ2-2; TRBD2 is a possible D gene (5 bases). Between the trimmed V and J ends, which lost 2 bases and 4 bases, there was a span of 11 bases. The CDR3 is 15 residues long. Germline assignment: CDR1 SEHNR and CDR2 FQNEAQ (reference sequence). The CDR3 is CASSLLSGPTGELFF. CDR3 DNA: TGTGCCAGCAGCTTATTAAGCGGACCCACCGGGGAGCTGTTTTTT.

A few counts support this clone. This sequence joins TRBV5-1 and TRBJ1-6; D gene ambiguous. The CDR3 runs 17 residues. The V gene lost 0 bases and the J gene lost 7 bases, with 17 bases spanning the gap. From germline, CDR1 is SGHRS and CDR2 YFSETQ. The CDR3 DNA reads as TGCGCCAGCAGCTTGGAAAGCAGGTCCATCCTAAATTCACCCCTCCACTTT. It translates to CASSLESRSILNSPLHF.

This chain links TRBV6-1 with TRBJ2-7, with 9 bases aligning to TRBD1. The V gene's germline CDR1 is MNHNS and CDR2 SASEGT. The CDR3 is 15 amino acids. Trimming removed 5 bases from V and 2 bases from J; junction bases left unmatched: 7. The CDR3 is CASSPDRGNAYEQYF. The CDR3 bases are TGTGCCAGCAGTCCTGACAGGGGGAACGCCTACGAGCAGTACTTC.

The chain uses TRBV19 and TRBJ1-4; a possible D gene is TRBD1 (6 bases). The CDR3 runs 14 residues. CDR1 is LNHDA and CDR2 is SQIVND in the germline V gene (reference sequence). Trimming stripped 5 bases from V and 10 bases from J, with 17 bases between. This CDR3 reads CASSPQSQQGKLFF. In DNA, the CDR3 is TGTGCCAGTAGTCCTCAATCCCAACAGGGAAAACTGTTTTTT.

This chain links TRBV28 with TRBJ2-3; D not resolved. Germline-derived CDR1 and CDR2 are MDHEN and SYDVKM. The CDR3 consists of 13 residues. V gave up 6 bases and J gave up 2 bases, with 9 bases separating them. The CDR3 here is CASRPPSTDTQYF. The CDR3 coding sequence is TGTGCCAGCAGACCACCTTCCACAGATACGCAGTATTTT.

The gene calls are TRBV7-9 and TRBJ2-1; TRBD2 matches at 7 bases. Trimming removed 8 bases from V and 0 bases from J; junction bases left unmatched: 4. Per the germline V gene, CDR1 is SEHNR and CDR2 is FQNEAQ (reference sequence). CDR3 size: 14 residues. CDR3 loop: CASEGGSSYNEQFF. CDR3 coding DNA: TGTGCCAGCGAGGGCGGGAGCTCCTACAATGAGCAGTTCTTC.

The V and J genes are TRBV20-1 and TRBJ2-5; D unclear. This CDR3 comprises 11 residues. Trimming removed 3 bases from V and 2 bases from J, with 4 bases in between. The germline V gene encodes CDR1 DFQATT and CDR2 SNEGSKA (reference sequence). The CDR3 here is CSARVQETQYF. CDR3 DNA: TGCAGTGCTAGGGTGCAAGAGACCCAGTACTTC.

V usage is TRBV29-1 and J usage is TRBJ2-7, with 8 bases matching TRBD1. After removal of 6 bases from V and 2 bases from J, the junction contained 0 bases not matched to a gene. The CDR3 totals 11 residues. Germline assignment: CDR1 SQVTM and CDR2 ANQGSEA. The CDR3 coding sequence is TGCAGCGTACAGGGGGCCTACGAGCAGTACTTC. It encodes CSVQGAYEQYF.

This chain links TRBV9 with TRBJ2-3; 8 nucleotides agree with TRBD1. V gave up 3 bases and J gave up 5 bases; unmatched junction bases: 14. This CDR3 is 17 amino acids long. Germline CDR1 and CDR2: SGDLS and YYNGEE. The CDR3 protein is CASSERTGRGTQDTQYF. The CDR3 DNA sequence: TGTGCCAGCAGCGAGAGGACAGGGCGCGGGACACAAGATACGCAGTATTTT.

This clone has only one observation. The chain carries TRBV6-5 and TRBJ2-7; tentatively, D is TRBD1 or TRBD2 (5 bases each). The CDR3 contains 13 residues. The germline gives CDR1 MNHEY, CDR2 SVGAGI. V gave up 6 bases and J gave up 5 bases, with 14 bases separating them. Written as DNA, the CDR3 is TGTGCCAGCAGAACCTCCCGAGGGGACGAGCAGTACTTC. Its translation: CASRTSRGDEQYF.

The V call is TRBV6-5, the J call TRBJ2-5, with D perhaps matching TRBD1 (5 bases). Per germline, CDR1 MNHEY and CDR2 SVGAGI. This CDR3 spans 12 amino acids. The V and J ends lost 7 bases and 4 bases respectively, with 10 bases between them. The CDR3 here is CASTPGLETQYF. The CDR3, as DNA: TGTGCCAGCACCCCAGGGTTAGAGACCCAGTACTTC.

This chain connects TRBV28 to TRBJ2-7; TRBD1 matches at 10 bases. V was pared by 5 bases and J by 3 bases, with 7 bases of the junction left unmatched. The germline V gene has CDR1 MDHEN and CDR2 SYDVKM. The CDR3 has 15 residues. The CDR3 region has the DNA TGTGCCAGCAGTCTCGGGGGGACAGGGGTCTACGAGCAGTACTTC. Translating it yields CASSLGGTGVYEQYF.

V gene TRBV6-5 combines with J gene TRBJ1-5; TRBD1 agrees at 10 bases. Trimming removed 6 bases from V and 6 bases from J; junction bases left unmatched: 5. Germline lookup yields CDR1 MNHEY and CDR2 SVGAGI. The CDR3 length is 14 residues. The CDR3 DNA reads as TGTGCCAGCAGGTTCGGACAGGGGGGTCAGCCCCAGCATTTT. Encoded protein: CASRFGQGGQPQHF.

V usage is TRBV11-2 and J usage is TRBJ2-5; the D is unclear. There are 13 residues in the CDR3. Trimming pared 5 bases from V and 0 bases from J, leaving 7 bases between. Germline-derived CDR1 and CDR2 are SGHAT and FQNNGV. The CDR3 DNA is TGTGCCAGCAGCAAAGAGGACCAAGAGACCCAGTACTTC. It codes for CASSKEDQETQYF. The complete variable domain, with remaining parts taken from reference TRBV11-2 and TRBJ2-5, reads EAGVAQSPRYKIIEKRQSVAFWCNPISGHATLYWYQQILGQGPKLLIQFQNNGVVDDSQLPKDRFSAERLKGVDSTLKIQPAKLEDSAVYLCASSKEDQETQYFGPGTRLLVL.

The chain joins TRBV5-1 to TRBJ1-2; 7 positions match TRBD1. The CDR3 has 15 residues. The V segment lost 0 bases and the J segment 4 bases; nucleotides outside the gene matches: 6. CDR1 is SGHRS and CDR2 is YFSETQ in the germline V gene. DNA for the CDR3: TGCGCCAGCAGCTTGGCCGAGGGGGCCGGCTATGGCTACACCTTC. Protein: CASSLAEGAGYGYTF.

The sample holds one count of this clone. The V gene is TRBV9, the J gene TRBJ2-5; TRBD2 matches 7 bases. The germline gives CDR1 SGDLS, CDR2 YYNGEE. V lost 4 bases and J lost 4; bases outside the gene matches: 4. CDR3 length: 13 residues. The DNA of the CDR3 is TGTGCCAGCAGCCTCGTAGCGGGAGAGACCCAGTACTTC. This encodes CASSLVAGETQYF.

The chain combines TRBV6-5 with TRBJ1-5; the match to TRBD1 covers 9 bases. CDR3 length: 13 amino acids. V was pared by 5 bases and J by 5 bases, with 1 base of the junction left unmatched. Germline V lookup: CDR1 MNHEY, CDR2 SVGAGI. The CDR3 region is CASSGTGYQPQHF. In DNA, the CDR3 is TGTGCCAGCAGTGGGACAGGGTATCAGCCCCAGCATTTT.

Turning to this clone: At one of its ends the junction is not consistent with the germline gene, which may arise from a read error. The gene calls are TRBV6-6 and TRBJ1-2; perhaps TRBD1 as D (5 bases). The V gene's germline CDR1 is MNHNY and CDR2 SVGAGI (reference sequence). CDR3 length: 14 residues. CDR3 in DNA: TGTGCCATCAGTGCCAGGGAAGTGGGCTATGGCTACACCTTC. It codes for CAISAREVGYGYTF.